This paragraph covers one TCR beta chain sequence. Its cognate antigen is unknown. This sample stems from a study of blood T cells in healthy people across ages. Study outcomes and limitations: Observed TCR beta diversity per million T cells went down as age went up. This fall followed a roughly linear course with age.

The use of a sample-barcoded 5' primer and a J-beta primer mix characterized a second PCR of about 7 to 12 cycles. Each CDR3 protein is one row after TCRdb ran MiXCR on the 5' RACE reads. The sample contains about 1 million distinct CDR3 sequences, 20% to 25% of which appear only once. These data also featured in a second study, about T cells of mothers and their children. As reported in that work: RNA that had been extracted went wholly into cDNA synthesis, at around 1.6 ug per 15 ul. Per mother, over 8 million TCR beta CDR3 reads were obtained; per child, a few million.

The sample comprised blood. The TCR comes from a girl aged 2-9 years in good health.

Written as DNA, the CDR3 is TGTGCCAGCAGCCCTTGGATAGTCTACGAGCAGTACTTC. This translates into CASSPWIVYEQYF. The chain has TRBV7-9 and TRBJ2-7; no reliable D call. Trimming removed 5 bases at V and 3 bases at J, with 11 bases between. CDR1 is SEHNR and CDR2 is FQNEAQ in the germline V gene (reference sequence). The CDR3 contains 13 residues.